There are many counts of the clone carrying this T cell receptor beta chain. No antigen is known for it. As for the cDNA, it was generated by 5'RACE with 10-nucleotide random UMIs. TCRdb fed the 5' RACE reads into MiXCR, producing one record per CDR3 protein. The sample holds around 40,000 distinct CDR3 sequences; more than 9.5% are singletons and the top ten take 1.3%. The sample belongs to a study of neurological immune-mediated disorders. General study findings and limits: Healthy controls had more TCR clonal expansion than multiple sclerosis, which showed the least, whereas HTLV-1-associated myelopathy showed the most.

V gave up 6 bases and J gave up 9 bases; unmatched junction bases: 15. Germline CDR1 reads MNHEY; CDR2 reads SVGEGT. The CDR3 is 16 amino acids. The sequenced material came from PBMCs. The gene calls are TRBV6-2 or TRBV6-3 and TRBJ1-5; 9 bases line up with TRBD1. The sequence derives from a female donor in good health. The CDR3 here is CASSDPTGGKEGPQHF. The CDR3 DNA is TGTGCCAGCAGCGACCCGACAGGGGGAAAAGAGGGGCCCCAGCATTTT.